The next 20 T cell receptor beta chains were all read from a single sample in a study of shared clonotypes between healthy human individuals (dated by TCRdb to 2020 to 2022). The library was prepared using the immunoSEQ multiplex PCR assay. The table comes from immuneACCESS by way of TCRdb, which keeps in-frame sequences with V and J called. Part of the clones is missing from these tables; in studies checked, under half for an unresolved V gene and the rest for unknown reasons. Within this sample are a few million clones, with 80% to 95% of them counted one time only. 0.37% of the sample goes to the ten largest clones. Sequencing was carried out using naive CD4+ T cells from PBMCs. Taken with the paper, the label for cell subset or site translates to: CD45RA+ positively selected. The source is a man aged 18 to 29 in good health. Some clones in this sample may be carry-over from other donors' samples.

This sequence joins TRBV2 and TRBJ1-5, with 11 nucleotides matching TRBD1. The CDR3 consists of 14 residues. V was clipped by 4 bases and J by 6 bases; unmatched bases: 2. Germline lookup yields CDR1 SNHLY and CDR2 FYNNEI. CDR3 sequence: CASSGTGGVQPQHF. DNA for the CDR3: TGTGCCAGCAGTGGGACAGGGGGCGTTCAGCCCCAGCATTTT.

The chain is built from TRBV7-3 and TRBJ2-2; possible D gene TRBD1, 6 bases. Germline CDR1 SGHTA, CDR2 FQGTGA. Trimming shortened V by 8 bases and J by 2 bases, and 15 bases separated the two germline ends. The CDR3 runs to 15 residues. The CDR3 region has the DNA TGTGCCAGCTCTAGGGGGACGTTTAACACCGGGGAGCTGTTTTTT. Its translation is CASSRGTFNTGELFF.

The chain recombines TRBV2 with TRBJ1-5, with no clear D. V dropped 7 bases and J dropped 1 base, with 14 bases sitting between them. The length of the CDR3 is 15 residues. Germline CDR1 reads SNHLY; CDR2 reads FYNNEI. CDR3 coding DNA: TGTGCCAGCAACGGTCTCCTTGCCAGCAATCAGCCCCAGCATTTT. This codes for CASNGLLASNQPQHF.

This chain connects TRBV28 to TRBJ2-7; D possibly uses TRBD1 or TRBD2 (5 bases each). Germline V CDR1 and CDR2: MDHEN, SYDVKM. This CDR3 has 15 residues. Trimming shortened V by 7 bases and J by 0 bases, and 16 bases separated the two germline ends. The CDR3: CASTTPGRSSYEQYF. The CDR3 bases are TGTGCCAGCACCACCCCGGGACGTAGCTCCTACGAGCAGTACTTC.

The chain has TRBV27 and TRBJ2-3; TRBD2 agrees at 12 bases. Unmatched junction bases numbered 13, after V lost 6 bases and J lost 6 bases. The CDR3 sequence is 17 residues long. Germline V gene data show CDR1 as MNHEY and CDR2 as SMNVEV (reference sequence). The CDR3 loop reads CASRSARLAGDRDTQYF. CDR3 bases: TGTGCCAGCAGATCTGCTCGACTAGCGGGAGATAGGGATACGCAGTATTTT.

The V gene is TRBV5-1, the J gene TRBJ1-5, with a possible D match to TRBD1 (5 bases). Trimming removed 3 bases from V and 4 bases from J, with 14 bases in between. The germline gives CDR1 SGHRS, CDR2 YFSETQ. The length of the CDR3 is 15 residues. CDR3 in amino acids: CASSSSGGANQPQHF. CDR3 DNA: TGCGCCAGCAGCTCTTCGGGGGGAGCGAATCAGCCCCAGCATTTT.

This chain connects TRBV19 to TRBJ2-1, with D possibly TRBD2 on 5 matching bases. CDR3 size: 16 residues. The V gene's germline CDR1 is LNHDA and CDR2 SQIVND (reference sequence). Deletions cut 7 bases from V and 4 bases from J, with 20 bases between. The DNA of the CDR3 is TGTGCCAGTAAAGGAAATGGAGGTACACAATACAATGAGCAGTTCTTC. Translation gives CASKGNGGTQYNEQFF.

This sequence joins TRBV5-1 and TRBJ2-5, with 9 bases lining up with TRBD1. V was pared by 3 bases and J by 4 bases, with 10 bases of the junction left unmatched. Germline values: CDR1 SGHRS, CDR2 YFSETQ. The CDR3 sequence is 16 residues long. This CDR3 is CASSSQGTGSGETQYF. The CDR3 DNA follows: TGCGCCAGCAGCTCGCAGGGGACAGGGTCAGGAGAGACCCAGTACTTC.

The rearrangement joins TRBV4-1 to TRBJ1-5, with unresolved D. V lost 0 bases, J lost 0 bases, and 6 bases lay in between. Germline V gives CDR1 MGHRA, CDR2 YSYEKL. The CDR3 runs 15 residues. The chain's CDR3 is CASSQESYSNQPQHF. DNA of the CDR3: TGCGCCAGCAGCCAAGAAAGCTATAGCAATCAGCCCCAGCATTTT.

The chain joins TRBV9 to TRBJ2-3, with 12 nucleotides matching TRBD2. V lost 0 bases and J lost 0; bases outside the gene matches: 5. This CDR3 contains 18 residues. Germline CDR1 is SGDLS and CDR2 is YYNGEE. CDR3 DNA sequence: TGTGCCAGCAGCGTAGGACTAGCGGGGGCCCCAAGCACAGATACGCAGTATTTT. Translated, it gives CASSVGLAGAPSTDTQYF.

V gene TRBV6-5 combines with J gene TRBJ2-7, with 8 bases identical to TRBD1. CDR1 is MNHEY, CDR2 SVGAGI, per germline. This CDR3 spans 16 amino acids. After removal of 0 bases from V and 7 bases from J, the junction contained 11 bases not matched to a gene. The CDR3, as DNA: TGTGCCAGCAGTTACTCCGGAGCCCGAAACAGGGGGGAGCAGTACTTC. It codes for CASSYSGARNRGEQYF.

This chain joins TRBV6-5 and TRBJ2-1, with D maybe TRBD2 (6 bases). The CDR3 length is 14 residues. Germline assignment: CDR1 MNHEY and CDR2 SVGAGI. V lost 4 bases and J 4 bases, leaving 11 bases between the germline ends. This CDR3 reads CASSWRDFYNEQFF. The CDR3 DNA follows: TGTGCCAGCAGTTGGCGGGACTTTTACAATGAGCAGTTCTTC.

As regards this clone: The sample holds other DNA sequences that translate to the same CDR3. The chain carries TRBV20-1 and TRBJ2-5, with D hard to call. This CDR3 contains 11 residues. Germline V gene data show CDR1 as DFQATT and CDR2 as SNEGSKA (reference sequence). V lost 6 bases to trimming and J lost 4 bases, with 9 bases between them. CDR3 loop: CSARLGETQYF. The CDR3 coding sequence is TGCAGTGCGCGACTCGGAGAGACCCAGTACTTC.

This clone was counted between two and nine times. The same CDR3 also results from other DNA sequences found in this sample. The V and J genes are TRBV4-1 and TRBJ2-3; D unclear. This CDR3 contains 12 residues. The V end was cut by 3 bases, the J end by 5 bases, with 6 bases between. CDR1 is MGHRA and CDR2 is YSYEKL in the germline V gene. CDR3 in amino acids: CASSHIRDTQYF. The DNA of the CDR3 is TGCGCCAGCAGCCATATCCGAGATACGCAGTATTTT.

The chain combines TRBV6-1 with TRBJ2-1; D not certain. V was shortened by 6 bases and J by 4 bases, with 13 bases between the two germline ends. Germline-derived CDR1 and CDR2 are MNHNS and SASEGT. This CDR3 comprises 14 residues. In DNA form, the CDR3 reads TGTGCCAGCAGATCGCTCCCAGTATACAATGAGCAGTTCTTC. Translating it yields CASRSLPVYNEQFF.

The CDR3 bases are TGTGCCAGCAGTGCGGCCCCTAGAGGGTATGGCTACACCTTC. As protein: CASSAAPRGYGYTF. The chain is built from TRBV28 and TRBJ1-2, with unresolved D. Per germline, CDR1 MDHEN and CDR2 SYDVKM. The CDR3 loop spans 14 amino acids. Trimming left V 5 bases short and J 5 bases short, with 15 bases between.

The chain recombines TRBV5-6 with TRBJ2-3; TRBD2 matches at 16 bases. V shed 3 bases and J 2 bases; nucleotides not matched to a gene: 9. This CDR3 has 19 amino acids. Germline values: CDR1 SGHDT, CDR2 YYEEEE. The CDR3 spells CASSSPWGLAGGYTDTQYF. The CDR3 nucleotides are TGTGCCAGCAGCTCGCCTTGGGGACTAGCGGGAGGGTACACAGATACGCAGTATTTT.

This rearrangement joins TRBV7-7 to TRBJ1-3; D possibly corresponds to TRBD1 (6 bases). Germline CDR1 and CDR2: SSHAT and FNYEAQ (reference sequence). The CDR3 is made up of 15 amino acids. With 4 bases removed from V and 3 bases from J, the gap between germline ends came to 13 bases. CDR3 nucleotides: TGTGCCAGCAGCTCCTCGACAGGCTTTGGAAACACCATATATTTT. Its protein is CASSSSTGFGNTIYF.

This chain links TRBV5-1 with TRBJ1-1, with a possible D match to TRBD1 (6 bases). V was shortened by 0 bases and J by 3 bases, with 15 bases between the two germline ends. The CDR3 sequence is 16 residues long. Per the germline V gene, CDR1 is SGHRS and CDR2 is YFSETQ. CDR3 loop: CASSLGPRGGDTEAFF. The CDR3 DNA reads TGCGCCAGCAGCTTGGGACCCAGGGGCGGAGACACTGAAGCTTTCTTT.

This clone was detected a few times. The chain uses TRBV5-4 and TRBJ1-2; the D is unclear. The germline V gene has CDR1 SGHNT and CDR2 YYREEE (reference sequence). Trimming stripped 2 bases from V and 7 bases from J, with 6 bases between. This CDR3 contains 11 residues. The CDR3 sequence: CASSFRGGYTF. The CDR3, as DNA: TGTGCCAGCAGCTTCCGGGGTGGCTACACCTTC.